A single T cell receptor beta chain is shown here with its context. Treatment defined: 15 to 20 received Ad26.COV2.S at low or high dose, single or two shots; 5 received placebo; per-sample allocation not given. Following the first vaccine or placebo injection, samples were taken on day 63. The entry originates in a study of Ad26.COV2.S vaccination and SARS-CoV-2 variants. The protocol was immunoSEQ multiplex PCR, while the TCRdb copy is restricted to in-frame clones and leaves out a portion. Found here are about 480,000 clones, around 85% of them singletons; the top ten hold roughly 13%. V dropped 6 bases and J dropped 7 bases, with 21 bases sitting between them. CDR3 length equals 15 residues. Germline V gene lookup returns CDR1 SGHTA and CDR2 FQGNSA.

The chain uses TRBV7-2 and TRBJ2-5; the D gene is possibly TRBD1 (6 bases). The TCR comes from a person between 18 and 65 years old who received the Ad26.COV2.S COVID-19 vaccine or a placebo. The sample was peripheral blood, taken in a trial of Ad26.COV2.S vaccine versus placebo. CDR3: CASRRSGQPLGTQYF. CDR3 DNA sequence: TGTGCCAGCAGGCGATCGGGACAACCCCTTGGGACCCAGTACTTC.